Listed below are T cell receptor beta chains from one sample, sequenced in a study of beta chain features in type 1 diabetes. Libraries were prepared by immunoSEQ multiplex PCR; TCRdb keeps only in-frame clonotypes and omits some of them. The repertoire holds 450,000 to 600,000 clones, with approximately 31% as singletons. Sequencing used naive CD4+ T cells from blood. The receptor source for this set is a man between 18 and 29 years old in good health. Both conserved end residues are part of each CDR3. A D gene is named only where the DNA matches it firmly. Clone size appears in some rows only: once, few, many, or a class for an expanded clone.

v_call	j_call	d_call	clone_size	cdr3_nt	cdr3_aa
TRBV7-9	TRBJ2-5	.	once	TGTGCCAGCAGCTTGGGGGTACCTAGGGAACAAGAGACCCAGTACTTC	CASSLGVPREQETQYF
TRBV29-1	TRBJ2-5	.	.	TGCAGCGTTGGTGACATACAAGAGACCCAGTACTTC	CSVGDIQETQYF
TRBV30	TRBJ1-5	.	.	TGTGCCTGGAGTGTAGGCACGACACGCAATCAGCCCCAGCATTTT	CAWSVGTTRNQPQHF
TRBV7-6	TRBJ2-7	.	few	TGTGCCAGCAGCTTACCTACAGGGTACGAGCAGTACTTC	CASSLPTGYEQYF
TRBV7-9	TRBJ1-1	.	.	TGTGCCAGCAGCTTTTTGGTCGGGATGAACACTGAAGCTTTCTTT	CASSFLVGMNTEAFF
TRBV13	TRBJ2-3	TRBD2	.	TGTGCCAGCAGCTTAGAGCCAGCGGGAGTCAGCACAGATACGCAGTATTTT	CASSLEPAGVSTDTQYF
TRBV7-8	TRBJ2-7	.	.	TGTGCCAGCAGCCCCCGGGGAGCCTCGAGGACCGAGCAGTACTTC	CASSPRGASRTEQYF
TRBV30	TRBJ2-4	.	.	TGTGCCTGGTCCGAAGGACGACTAGCCAAAAACATTCAGTACTTC	CAWSEGRLAKNIQYF
TRBV9	TRBJ1-2	.	few	TGTGCCAGCAGCGTAGCTACCTTGATGAGAAGCTACACCTTC	CASSVATLMRSYTF
TRBV5-1	TRBJ2-7	.	.	TGCGCCAGCAGCTTGTGGTTCGGGAACGAGCAGTACTTC	CASSLWFGNEQYF
TRBV7-6	TRBJ2-6	.	.	TGTGCCAGCAGCTCACTGTCAGGCGGGGCCAACGTCCTGACTTTC	CASSSLSGGANVLTF
TRBV28	TRBJ2-1	TRBD1	.	TGTGCCATCAGCCGGGACAGGGGGAGCGATGAGCAGTTCTTC	CAISRDRGSDEQFF
TRBV4-3	TRBJ2-7	.	few	TGCGCCAGCAGCCAAGATGTGATAGCAAGCTCCTACGAGCAGTACTTC	CASSQDVIASSYEQYF
TRBV4-3	TRBJ2-7	TRBD1	once	TGCGCCAGCAGCCAAGGGGCCGGGACAGGGGCCTCCTACGAGCAGTACTTC	CASSQGAGTGASYEQYF
TRBV7-2	TRBJ2-7	.	.	TGTGCCAGCAGCTTACAACAGGGCTACGAGCAGTACTTC	CASSLQQGYEQYF
TRBV2	TRBJ2-4	.	once	TGTGCCAGCAGTGAACTGGCGGTGGCCAAAAACATTCAGTACTTC	CASSELAVAKNIQYF
TRBV19	TRBJ2-1	.	once	TGTGCCAGTAGTATGTCGGGCGGTGAGCAGTTCTTC	CASSMSGGEQFF
TRBV5-1	TRBJ2-7	.	.	TGCGCCAGCAGCCCGGGACGGGAAAACGGAGAGCAGTACTTC	CASSPGRENGEQYF
TRBV6-1	TRBJ2-1	.	.	TGTGCCAGTGGGGACCCATACAATGAGCAGTTCTTC	CASGDPYNEQFF
TRBV7-2	TRBJ2-7	.	.	TGTGCCAGCAGCCCATCTAACTGGGGCGAGCAGTACTTC	CASSPSNWGEQYF
TRBV2	TRBJ2-1	.	few	TGTGCCAGCAGGAACTACAATGAGCAGTTCTTC	CASRNYNEQFF
TRBV11-1	TRBJ2-1	.	few	TGTGCCAGCAGATTAGGCTGGCGGGATGAGCAGTTCTTC	CASRLGWRDEQFF
TRBV30	TRBJ1-5	.	few	TGTGCCTGGAGTAGGTTGGCTTCTAATCAGCCCCAGCATTTT	CAWSRLASNQPQHF
TRBV7-2	TRBJ2-1	.	.	TGTGCCAGCAGCTTAGTTGGGAATGAGCAGTTCTTC	CASSLVGNEQFF
TRBV28	TRBJ2-7	.	.	TGTCCCAGCAGTTTGTCGGGGACATTATCCTACGAGCAGTACTTC	CPSSLSGTLSYEQYF
TRBV14	TRBJ2-1	TRBD2	few	TGTGCCAGCAGCCAATTCGGGAGGGCCGAGTGGAATGAGCAGTTCTTC	CASSQFGRAEWNEQFF
TRBV18	TRBJ2-3	.	few	TGTGCCAGCTCACCAGGTTCAGATACGCAGTATTTT	CASSPGSDTQYF
TRBV30	TRBJ2-7	TRBD2	few	TGTGCCTGGAGTTTACTAGCGTACGAGCAGTACTTC	CAWSLLAYEQYF
TRBV9	TRBJ2-1	TRBD2	.	TGTGCCAGCAGCGCTACATCGGGAGGGCCCCCGTTCTTC	CASSATSGGPPFF
TRBV2	TRBJ2-5	.	.	TGTGCCAGCAGCGTACAGGGTCAGTACTTC	CASSVQGQYF
TRBV30	TRBJ1-1	.	few	TGTGCCTGGAATCGGGTTACGGGCCTCCTATTCTTT	CAWNRVTGLLFF
TRBV4-1	TRBJ2-3	TRBD1	.	TGCGCCAGCAGCCAAGGGACAGGGCAAGCTAATACGCAGTATTTT	CASSQGTGQANTQYF
TRBV4-1	TRBJ2-4	.	.	TGCGCCAGCAGCCTTACAGGTATCACCAAAAACATTCAGTACTTC	CASSLTGITKNIQYF
TRBV2	TRBJ2-1	TRBD2	.	TGTGCCAGCAGGCCGGGACTAGCGGGAGTCGGTGAGCAGTTCTTC	CASRPGLAGVGEQFF
TRBV29-1	TRBJ2-2	.	few	TGCAGCGTTGCAGCCGGGGAGCTGTTTTTT	CSVAAGELFF
TRBV5-1	TRBJ2-3	.	few	TGCGCCAGCAGCTTCGGAGGGGCGGGCACAGATACGCAGTATTTT	CASSFGGAGTDTQYF
TRBV30	TRBJ2-2	TRBD2	few	TGTGCATATGCCGGGACTAGCGGGAGGTATCGGATTGGCGGGGAGCTGTTTTTT	CAYAGTSGRYRIGGELFF
TRBV30	TRBJ2-5	.	.	TGTGCCTGGAGTTCCCAAACCCGAGAGACCCAGTACTTC	CAWSSQTRETQYF
TRBV29-1	TRBJ2-3	.	few	TGCAGCGTGGGCCCCTCAGATACGCAGTATTTT	CSVGPSDTQYF
TRBV18	TRBJ2-5	.	.	TGTGCCAGCTCACCAACTGAGCTGGAGACCCAGTACTTC	CASSPTELETQYF
TRBV7-9	TRBJ2-5	.	.	TGTGCCAGCAGCTTACTAGCAGGGCGGGAGACCCAGTACTTC	CASSLLAGRETQYF
TRBV5-1	TRBJ2-7	.	few	TGCGCCAGCAGCAGGCAGGTGGACGAGCAGTACTTC	CASSRQVDEQYF
TRBV9	TRBJ2-3	.	.	TGTGCCAGCAGCGATCGAGGAGCTGGAGATACGCAGTATTTT	CASSDRGAGDTQYF
TRBV30	TRBJ2-7	TRBD2	.	TGTGCCTGGAGTGTAAGGCTAGCGGACAACGAGCAGTACTTC	CAWSVRLADNEQYF
TRBV7-2	TRBJ2-5	.	.	TGTGCCAGCAGCTTAGCGTCTACAGGCCAAGAGACCCAGTACTTC	CASSLASTGQETQYF
TRBV30	TRBJ1-5	TRBD1	.	TGTGCCTGGAGGTGGGCGGCAGGGGGCGCGACCCTCAATCAGCCCCAGCATTTT	CAWRWAAGGATLNQPQHF
TRBV30	TRBJ2-2	TRBD1	.	TGTGCCTGGACCGGGACAGGAGGAACCGGGGAGCTGTTTTTT	CAWTGTGGTGELFF
TRBV7-2	TRBJ2-1	TRBD2	few	TGTGCCAGCACATTTAGCGGGAGGGACAATGAGCAGTTCTTC	CASTFSGRDNEQFF
TRBV28	TRBJ2-7	.	.	TGTGCCAGCAGTCCCGACGGCAGACAGTTCTACGAGCAGTACTTC	CASSPDGRQFYEQYF
TRBV30	TRBJ2-1	TRBD2	.	TGTGCCTGGAGTACTCGGACTAGCGGGAGGGCCCAGTTCTTC	CAWSTRTSGRAQFF
TRBV30	TRBJ1-2	TRBD1	many	TGTGCCTGGAGCTCCGACAGGGGTGGTGGCTACACCTTC	CAWSSDRGGGYTF
TRBV29-1	TRBJ2-2	.	few	TGCAGCGTTGGGACAGCTGGCACCGGGGAGCTGTTTTTT	CSVGTAGTGELFF
TRBV7-2	TRBJ2-5	TRBD2	once	TGTGCCAGCAGTCCTAGACTAGCGGAGGCGGGGACCCAGTACTTC	CASSPRLAEAGTQYF
TRBV6-5	TRBJ2-1	TRBD2	.	TGTGCCAGCAGGCTAGCGGGAGTTTACAATGAGCAGTTCTTC	CASRLAGVYNEQFF
TRBV7-2	TRBJ2-2	TRBD2	.	TGTGCCAGCAGCTTAGCTCGCGGGAGCACCGGGGAGCTGTTTTTT	CASSLARGSTGELFF
TRBV2	TRBJ2-3	TRBD2	few	TGTGCCAGCAGTGTTGGACTAGTCGGGACAGATACGCAGTATTTT	CASSVGLVGTDTQYF
TRBV18	TRBJ1-4	.	few	TGTGCCAGCTCACTTTGGAGGGGAGTTGGCGAAAAACTGTTTTTT	CASSLWRGVGEKLFF
TRBV27	TRBJ1-1	.	.	TGTGCCAGCAGTCCGAGGGACGGGACCCTTGAAGCTTTCTTT	CASSPRDGTLEAFF
TRBV10-3	TRBJ1-4	.	.	TGTGCCATCAGTGACGGGGGAGCAACTAATGAAAAACTGTTTTTT	CAISDGGATNEKLFF